This TCR beta chain was identified in a study of OX40 agonist ivuxolimab in advanced cancers. Clones were read by immunoSEQ multiplex PCR, and TCRdb kept only the in-frame ones, dropping some. The profile shows 50,000 to 80,000 clones, about four fifths of them singletons. From germline, CDR1 is GTSNPN and CDR2 SVGIG (reference sequence). This CDR3 comprises 13 residues. V shed 1 base and J 3 bases; nucleotides not matched to a gene: 3. The chain couples TRBV30 to TRBJ2-7, with 7 bases lining up with TRBD1. The sequencing here drew on CD4+ or CD8+ T cells sorted from blood, taken in a trial of the OX40 agonist ivuxolimab. The TCR sequence derives from an adult with an advanced solid tumor such as melanoma, head and neck, liver or kidney cancer. CDR3 region: CAWSAGQLYEQYF. CDR3 sequence (DNA): TGTGCCTGGAGTGCGGGACAGCTCTACGAGCAGTACTTC.